This passage covers 23 T cell receptor beta chains from one sample sequenced in a study of blood T cell repertoires in COVID-19. The assay was immunoSEQ multiplex PCR, and TCRdb's table has in-frame clones only and misses some. The data contain approximately 140,000 clones, around 84% of them singletons. Sequencing was performed on PBMCs or T cells enriched from blood (not recorded which). Source of these receptors: a man aged 35-49 years with acute COVID-19.

The chain links TRBV29-1 to TRBJ2-7, with D possibly TRBD1 on 6 matching bases. The CDR3 extends over 11 amino acids. Germline CDR1 SQVTM, CDR2 ANQGSEA. V was clipped by 4 bases and J by 4 bases, with 8 bases between them. For the CDR3, the DNA is TGCAGCGTTGGAGGGGGTTACGAGCAGTACTTC. It yields the protein CSVGGGYEQYF.

This clone was recorded only once. The genes are TRBV19 and TRBJ1-3; 8 nucleotides agree with TRBD1. Germline V gene lookup returns CDR1 LNHDA and CDR2 SQIVND (reference sequence). V shed 7 bases and J 0 bases; nucleotides not matched to a gene: 11. The CDR3 has 17 residues. CDR3: CASNPMDRESSGNTIYF. The CDR3 DNA sequence: TGTGCCAGTAACCCCATGGACAGGGAAAGCTCTGGAAACACCATATATTTT.

The CDR3 here is CTSSHPRRTSHPEQYF. In DNA, the CDR3 is TGCACCAGCAGCCATCCTCGGAGGACCAGCCATCCAGAGCAGTACTTC. This chain uses TRBV1 with TRBJ2-7; TRBD2, the D gene given by the table, was not confirmed from the DNA. TRBV1 is annotated as a pseudogene. The CDR3 runs to 16 residues.

A single count supports this clone. CDR3 amino acids: CASTGFYGYTF. Written as DNA, the CDR3 is TGTGCCAGTACAGGGTTCTATGGCTACACCTTC. This chain joins TRBV19 and TRBJ1-2, with D possibly TRBD1 on 5 matching bases. Looked up from germline, CDR1 is LNHDA and CDR2 is SQIVND (reference sequence). The CDR3 consists of 11 residues. Trimming shortened V by 7 bases and J by 4 bases, and 7 bases separated the two germline ends.

The chain combines TRBV11-2 with TRBJ1-5; D gene uncertain. V was shortened by 4 bases and J by 5 bases, with 9 bases between the two germline ends. Germline assignment: CDR1 SGHAT and CDR2 FQNNGV. This CDR3 has 13 amino acids. This chain's CDR3 is CASSWAQDQPQHF. CDR3 nucleotides: TGTGCCAGCAGCTGGGCGCAAGATCAGCCCCAGCATTTT.

This sequence joins TRBV20-1 and TRBJ1-6; perhaps TRBD1 as D (5 bases). The CDR3 has 14 amino acids. Trimming cost V 3 bases and J 7 bases, with 13 bases left between them. The germline CDR1 and CDR2 sequences are DFQATT and SNEGSKA (reference sequence). The CDR3 loop reads CSASRSGGNSPLHF. The DNA for the CDR3 is TGCAGTGCTAGTCGCTCGGGGGGGAATTCACCCCTCCACTTT.

The chain has TRBV10-3 and TRBJ2-1, with 9 bases matching TRBD2. There are 14 residues in the CDR3. Germline lookup yields CDR1 ENHRY and CDR2 SYGVKD. After removal of 9 bases from V and 3 bases from J, the junction contained 6 bases not matched to a gene. The CDR3 spells CAMSSGGHYNEQFF. The CDR3 DNA reads TGTGCCATGAGTAGCGGGGGACACTACAATGAGCAGTTCTTC.

V and J are TRBV11-2 and TRBJ2-5; TRBD2 matches at 13 bases. Germline CDR1 reads SGHAT; CDR2 reads FQNNGV. The CDR3 has 15 amino acids. Trimming at V came to 2 bases and at J to 5 bases, leaving 2 bases not matched to a gene. The CDR3 nucleotides read TGTGCCAGCAGCTTAACTAGCGGGGGGGTGGAGACCCAGTACTTC. Residues: CASSLTSGGVETQYF.

The chain recombines TRBV2 with TRBJ1-4; possibly TRBD1 for D (6 bases). The germline V gene encodes CDR1 SNHLY and CDR2 FYNNEI. The CDR3 has 12 amino acids. The V gene lost 7 bases and the J gene lost 6 bases, with 9 bases spanning the gap. CDR3 DNA sequence: TGTGCCAGCAAACAGGGTTATGAAAAACTGTTTTTT. Its translation: CASKQGYEKLFF.

The chain links TRBV9 to TRBJ2-1; weak D call: TRBD2 (6 bases). Germline V gene data show CDR1 as SGDLS and CDR2 as YYNGEE. Trimming removed 0 bases from V and 5 bases from J, with 18 bases in between. CDR3 length equals 17 residues. CDR3 DNA: TGTGCCAGCAGCGTAGCTAGGGCAGGGAGGACCCACAATGAGCAGTTCTTC. It yields the protein CASSVARAGRTHNEQFF.

The rearrangement uses TRBV5-6 and TRBJ1-2; D gene uncertain. Germline CDR1 and CDR2: SGHDT and YYEEEE. The CDR3 is made up of 12 amino acids. Trimming removed 0 bases at V and 5 bases at J, with 5 bases between. CDR3 amino acids: CASSLEAYGYTF. In nucleotides, the CDR3 is TGTGCCAGCAGCTTGGAAGCTTATGGCTACACCTTC.

The chain has TRBV5-1 and TRBJ2-7; 8 nucleotides line up with TRBD1. The CDR3 contains 15 residues. J gave up 7 bases and V 4 bases, and 13 bases lay outside the gene matches. Germline-derived CDR1 and CDR2 are SGHRS and YFSETQ. In DNA form, the CDR3 reads TGCGCCAGCAGCCTAGGACAGGGACTTCAGGGGGAGCAGTACTTC. It translates to CASSLGQGLQGEQYF.

J is TRBJ2-3 and V is TRBV7-2; the D gene is possibly TRBD2 (6 bases). The CDR3 has 14 residues. V dropped 3 bases and J dropped 1 base, with 8 bases sitting between them. Germline CDR1 and CDR2: SGHTA and FQGNSA. The CDR3 DNA reads as TGTGCCAGCAGCTTGGCTAGCGGCACAGATACGCAGTATTTT. This gives the protein CASSLASGTDTQYF.

The chain uses TRBV6-5 and TRBJ2-1; no reliable D call. From germline, CDR1 is MNHEY and CDR2 SVGAGI. Trimming pared 6 bases from V and 6 bases from J, leaving 18 bases between. The CDR3 has 15 amino acids. CDR3 DNA sequence: TGTGCCAGCAGCTATTATATCGTCACGGGCAATGAGCAGTTCTTC. This codes for CASSYYIVTGNEQFF.

CDR3 amino acids: CASSQAFGLAGDNEQYF. CDR3 coding DNA: TGTGCCAGCAGCCAAGCTTTCGGGCTAGCGGGAGACAACGAGCAGTACTTC. The V call is TRBV3-1 (or the pseudogene TRBV3-2), the J call TRBJ2-7; TRBD2 aligns across 10 bases. The ends lost 1 base at V and 5 bases at J; junction bases unmatched: 11. Germline V lookup: CDR1 LGHDT, CDR2 YNNKEL (reference sequence). This CDR3 region has 17 residues.

The rearrangement uses TRBV2 and TRBJ2-4; a weak D match, TRBD2 (7 bases). The CDR3 has 14 amino acids. The germline V gene encodes CDR1 SNHLY and CDR2 FYNNEI. V lost 2 bases and J 16 bases, leaving 21 bases between the germline ends. CDR3 in DNA: TGTGCCAGCAGTGAAAGAAGGGGGGGCGGCTTTTACTACTTC. Residues: CASSERRGGGFYYF.

V usage is TRBV7-9 and J usage is TRBJ1-6; D ambiguous. The CDR3 spans 14 residues. Germline values: CDR1 SEHNR, CDR2 FQNEAQ (reference sequence). V gave up 5 bases and J gave up 6 bases, with 11 bases separating them. The CDR3: CASSLSEGNSPLHF. DNA for the CDR3: TGTGCCAGCAGCCTAAGTGAGGGTAATTCACCCCTCCACTTT.

CDR3 sequence reads: CASSHARRGRRDSPLHF. The CDR3 nucleotides read TGTGCCAGCAGCCACGCACGCAGGGGGCGCAGGGATTCACCCCTCCACTTT. The chain carries TRBV3-1 (or the pseudogene TRBV3-2) and TRBJ1-6, with 8 bases matching TRBD1. The V gene end was trimmed by 3 bases and the J gene end by 8 bases; junction bases not matched to a gene: 12. This CDR3 is 17 amino acids long. Germline V lookup: CDR1 LGHDT, CDR2 YNNKEL (reference sequence).

This clone was seen a handful of times. The gene calls are TRBV3-1 (or the pseudogene TRBV3-2) and TRBJ1-1; TRBD1 aligns across 7 bases. V shed 4 bases and J 7 bases; nucleotides not matched to a gene: 9. The CDR3 spans 14 residues. From germline, CDR1 is LGHDT and CDR2 YNNKEL (reference sequence). The CDR3 DNA is TGTGCCAGCAGCCGAACCGACAGGGCCGGTGAAGCTTTCTTT. It translates to CASSRTDRAGEAFF.

The chain combines TRBV5-1 with TRBJ1-1; D ambiguous. Looked up from germline, CDR1 is SGHRS and CDR2 is YFSETQ. The CDR3 has 14 residues. V was shortened by 4 bases and J by 1 base, with 11 bases between the two germline ends. CDR3 coding DNA: TGCGCCAGCAGCGCATTTTTACAGAACACTGAAGCTTTCTTT. This sequence encodes CASSAFLQNTEAFF.

The J gene is TRBJ1-1, the V gene TRBV5-1; 8 positions match TRBD1. Looked up from germline, CDR1 is SGHRS and CDR2 is YFSETQ. The CDR3 consists of 14 residues. J lost 11 bases, V lost 4 bases, and 13 bases had no gene match. As DNA, the CDR3 is TGCGCCAGCAGCGACGGACAGGGTGCGGGTTTTGCTTTCTTT. This codes for CASSDGQGAGFAFF.

The chain employs TRBV18 and TRBJ2-3, with 9 bases that match TRBD2. V shed 3 bases, J shed 5 bases, and the junction held 9 bases outside the gene matches. CDR1 is KGHSH, CDR2 LQKENI, per germline. The CDR3 runs to 16 residues. The CDR3 spells CASSPSPSGGRDTQYF. CDR3 bases: TGTGCCAGCTCACCCTCTCCGAGCGGGGGGAGAGATACGCAGTATTTT.

This clone showed up just once. The rearrangement uses TRBV6-5 and TRBJ2-7; D perhaps matches TRBD1 (6 bases). Germline CDR1 is MNHEY and CDR2 is SVGAGI. V was cut by 6 bases and J by 6 bases, with 15 bases left in between. The CDR3 is made up of 13 amino acids. The CDR3 region is CASSRTGLGEQYF. As DNA, the CDR3 is TGTGCCAGCAGCAGAACAGGGTTGGGCGAGCAGTACTTC.